A single sample gave rise to the 4 T cell receptor beta chains below, sequenced in a study of shared clonotypes between healthy human individuals. Sequencing used immunoSEQ multiplex PCR; TCRdb keeps in-frame clones, though not all of them. The table lists more than 2,000,000 clones, around 90% of them singletons. The sample comprised naive CD4+ T cells sorted from blood. As to subset: CD45RA+ positively selected. Source of these receptors: a man aged 18 to 29 in good health.

The chain carries TRBV30 and TRBJ1-2, with 9 bases fitting TRBD1. The CDR3 covers 14 residues. Trimming took 8 bases from V and 3 from J; bases not matched to a gene: 10. Germline lookup yields CDR1 GTSNPN and CDR2 SVGIG (reference sequence). CDR3 in DNA: TGTGCCGGGACAGGGAGGGCTAAGGACTATGGCTACACCTTC. Encoded protein: CAGTGRAKDYGYTF.

V usage is TRBV7-2 and J usage is TRBJ1-4; 10 bases are shared with TRBD1. J gave up 4 bases and V 3 bases, and 5 bases lay outside the gene matches. The V gene's germline CDR1 is SGHTA and CDR2 FQGNSA. This CDR3 is built from 16 residues. For the CDR3, the DNA is TGTGCCAGCAGCTTCCAAGGGACAGGGGTTAATGAAAAACTGTTTTTT. Amino acid sequence: CASSFQGTGVNEKLFF.

The CDR3 reads CASSPDYLLGGYTF. The CDR3 DNA sequence: TGTGCCAGCTCACCAGATTACTTATTGGGGGGCTACACCTTC. The J gene is TRBJ1-2, the V gene TRBV18; D call uncertain. This CDR3 region has 14 residues. CDR1 is KGHSH and CDR2 is LQKENI in the germline V gene. Trimming removed 2 bases at V and 8 bases at J, with 15 bases between.

This chain joins TRBV2 and TRBJ2-7, with D unresolved. Trimming cost V 8 bases and J 0 bases, with 8 bases left between them. CDR3 length: 12 amino acids. CDR1 and CDR2 from the germline V gene are SNHLY and FYNNEI. The CDR3 nucleotides are TGTGCCAGCGGGGTTAGCTCCTACGAGCAGTACTTC. It yields the protein CASGVSSYEQYF.